These T cell receptor beta chains were read from a single sample in a study of blood T cells in healthy people across ages. One entry per CDR3 protein, called by TCRdb with MiXCR from the 5' RACE reads. The sample records roughly 1,800,000 distinct CDR3 sequences, less than 50% being singletons. Input material: blood. Source of these receptors: a woman in her 40s in good health. The CDR3 runs from the conserved cysteine through the conserved F or W. Each record gives: J gene, V gene, CDR3 protein.

j_call: TRBJ1-2; v_call: TRBV28; cdr3_aa: CASRIDSTHYGYTF
j_call: TRBJ1-5; v_call: TRBV11-2; cdr3_aa: CASSLGSGDNQPQHF
j_call: TRBJ2-7; v_call: TRBV2; cdr3_aa: CASPGGGEQYF
j_call: TRBJ2-4; v_call: TRBV6-1; cdr3_aa: CASSEGQGNIQYF
j_call: TRBJ2-7; v_call: TRBV28; cdr3_aa: CASRGRVAGMYYEQYF
j_call: TRBJ2-5; v_call: TRBV7-2; cdr3_aa: CASSPRAFQETQYF
j_call: TRBJ2-7; v_call: TRBV6-2/TRBV6-3; cdr3_aa: CASSTGGLDEQYF
j_call: TRBJ2-5; v_call: TRBV4-1; cdr3_aa: CASSREHRGQETQYF
j_call: TRBJ1-1; v_call: TRBV6-6; cdr3_aa: CASSCPRDRGLITEAFF
j_call: TRBJ2-1; v_call: TRBV5-1; cdr3_aa: CASSLAAGGDEQFF
j_call: TRBJ1-6; v_call: TRBV4-1; cdr3_aa: CASSQEHRGFQDNSPLHF
j_call: TRBJ2-5; v_call: TRBV4-1; cdr3_aa: CASSLHPGRELETQYF
j_call: TRBJ2-5; v_call: TRBV7-9; cdr3_aa: CASRQGVQETQYF
j_call: TRBJ1-2; v_call: TRBV5-1; cdr3_aa: CASSLEHRASGGYTF
j_call: TRBJ2-3; v_call: TRBV10-3; cdr3_aa: CAISEGVISTDTQYF
j_call: TRBJ2-1; v_call: TRBV7-2; cdr3_aa: CASSLGGTATNEVFF
j_call: TRBJ2-3; v_call: TRBV29-1; cdr3_aa: CSVYAGTGRADTQYF
j_call: TRBJ2-1; v_call: TRBV20-1; cdr3_aa: CSATMTAPKYNEQFF
j_call: TRBJ2-5; v_call: TRBV6-5; cdr3_aa: CASHSAGTGKETQYF
j_call: TRBJ2-1; v_call: TRBV7-2; cdr3_aa: CASSWGGKDNEQFF
j_call: TRBJ1-6; v_call: TRBV19; cdr3_aa: CASKSGYNSPLHF
j_call: TRBJ1-4; v_call: TRBV4-1; cdr3_aa: CASNQQEDEKLFF
j_call: TRBJ2-7; v_call: TRBV27; cdr3_aa: CASSPGLAVSSYEQYF
j_call: TRBJ2-1; v_call: TRBV20-1; cdr3_aa: CSASDRVEDNEQFF
j_call: .; v_call: TRBV4-2; cdr3_aa: CAGSQESGEQYF
j_call: TRBJ2-5; v_call: TRBV28; cdr3_aa: CASSLGQGMLETQYF
j_call: TRBJ2-7; v_call: TRBV7-9; cdr3_aa: CASRDSGGHYEQYF
j_call: TRBJ2-1; v_call: TRBV6-5; cdr3_aa: CASSYSLGTEGWVQFF
j_call: TRBJ2-5; v_call: TRBV3-1; cdr3_aa: CASSPNIRPNGISGTQGQTQYF
j_call: TRBJ2-5; v_call: TRBV5-1; cdr3_aa: CASSPLKGGLQQYF
j_call: TRBJ2-2; v_call: TRBV7-8; cdr3_aa: CASSLRGTQAGELFF
j_call: TRBJ2-1; v_call: TRBV6-1; cdr3_aa: CASSRTTGGLQAYNEQFF
j_call: TRBJ2-4; v_call: TRBV6-2/TRBV6-3; cdr3_aa: CASSYGGTGPSIQYF
j_call: TRBJ2-3; v_call: TRBV10-3; cdr3_aa: CAISVGSGGWGDTQYF
j_call: TRBJ1-2; v_call: TRBV20-1; cdr3_aa: CSARLEGTLNGYTF
j_call: TRBJ1-4; v_call: TRBV14; cdr3_aa: CASSKLGTNEKLFF
j_call: TRBJ2-6; v_call: TRBV4-3; cdr3_aa: CASSQERSGIGANVLTF
j_call: TRBJ1-2; v_call: TRBV15; cdr3_aa: CATSSDRNYGYTF
j_call: TRBJ2-1; v_call: TRBV7-2; cdr3_aa: CASRLTSGGEQFF
j_call: TRBJ1-2; v_call: TRBV20-1; cdr3_aa: CSAQRSSDYGYTF
j_call: TRBJ2-5; v_call: TRBV7-2; cdr3_aa: CASSRRLRAETQYF
j_call: TRBJ2-6; v_call: TRBV18; cdr3_aa: CASGQGRSGANVLTF
j_call: TRBJ2-3; v_call: TRBV4-3; cdr3_aa: CASSPDGGGGALTQYF
j_call: TRBJ1-4; v_call: TRBV5-5; cdr3_aa: CASSLTGFNEKLFF
j_call: TRBJ2-1; v_call: TRBV25-1; cdr3_aa: CASSKGWGSGERYNEQFF
j_call: TRBJ2-3; v_call: TRBV5-1; cdr3_aa: CASSARQATDTQYF
j_call: TRBJ2-5; v_call: TRBV29-1; cdr3_aa: CSVDSGGETQYF
j_call: TRBJ2-7; v_call: TRBV24-1; cdr3_aa: CATSDLPQGFPSYEQYF
j_call: TRBJ1-2; v_call: TRBV29-1; cdr3_aa: CSVDRGASYGYTF
j_call: TRBJ2-5; v_call: TRBV4-3; cdr3_aa: CASSPNIQGSLGETQYF